This T cell receptor beta chain comes out of a study of STAT5B mutations in CD4+ large granular lymphocyte leukemia. As handled by the study authors: Productive clonotypes were detectable down to 2.59 x 10-5 frequency. The protocol was immunoSEQ multiplex PCR, while the TCRdb copy is restricted to in-frame clones and leaves out a portion. V, J and clone size are those of that table, while D and trimming were read from the DNA. The repertoire holds fewer than 35,000 clones, with roughly 70% as singletons. A word on this clone: Its antigen is undetermined.

Whole-study results and caveats: TRBV06-family usage was enriched in top patient clones (8/27) versus controls (2/35).

V dropped 10 bases and J dropped 4 bases, with 19 bases sitting between them. The CDR3 spans 14 residues. Germline-derived CDR1 and CDR2 are LNHDA and SQIVND (reference sequence). Buffy coats from healthy blood donors served as controls. The source material was CD4+ T cells from blood buffy coats. The chain recombines TRBV19 with TRBJ1-1, with D uncertain. This sequence originates from a human donor in good health. The CDR3 sequence: CATTRKDKSTEAFF. Here the CDR3 DNA reads TGTGCCACCACCAGGAAGGATAAGAGCACTGAAGCTTTCTTT.